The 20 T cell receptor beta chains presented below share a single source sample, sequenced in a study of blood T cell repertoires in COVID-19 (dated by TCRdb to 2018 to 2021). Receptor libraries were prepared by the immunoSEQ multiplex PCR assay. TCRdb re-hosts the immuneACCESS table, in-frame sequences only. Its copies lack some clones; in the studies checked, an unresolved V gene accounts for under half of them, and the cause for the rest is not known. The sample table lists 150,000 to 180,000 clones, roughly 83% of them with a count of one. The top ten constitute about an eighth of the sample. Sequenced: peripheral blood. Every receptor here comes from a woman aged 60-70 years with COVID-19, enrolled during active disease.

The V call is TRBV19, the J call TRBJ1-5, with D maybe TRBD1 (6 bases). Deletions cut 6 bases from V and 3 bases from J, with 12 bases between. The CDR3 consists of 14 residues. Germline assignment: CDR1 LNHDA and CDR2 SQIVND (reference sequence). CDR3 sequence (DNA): TGTGCCAGTAGGCGGACAGTAGACAATCAGCCCCAGCATTTT. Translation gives CASRRTVDNQPQHF.

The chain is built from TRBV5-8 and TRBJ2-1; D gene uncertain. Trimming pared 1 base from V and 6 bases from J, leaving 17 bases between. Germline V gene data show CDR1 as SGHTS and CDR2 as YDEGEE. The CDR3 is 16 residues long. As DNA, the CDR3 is TGTGCCAGCAGCTTGTACAACAATATCGGGTCCAATGAGCAGTTCTTC. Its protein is CASSLYNNIGSNEQFF.

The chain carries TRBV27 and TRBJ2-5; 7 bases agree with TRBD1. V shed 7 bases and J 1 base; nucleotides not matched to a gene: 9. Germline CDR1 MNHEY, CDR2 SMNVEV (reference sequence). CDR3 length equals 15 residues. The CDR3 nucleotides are TGTGCCAGCAAGTCATTTACAGGGGTCCAAGAGACCCAGTACTTC. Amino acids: CASKSFTGVQETQYF.

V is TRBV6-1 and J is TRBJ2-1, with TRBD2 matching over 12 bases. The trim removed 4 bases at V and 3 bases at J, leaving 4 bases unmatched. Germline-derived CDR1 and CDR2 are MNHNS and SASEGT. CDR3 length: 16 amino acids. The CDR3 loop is CASSGLAGANYNEQFF. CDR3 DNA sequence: TGTGCCAGCAGTGGACTAGCGGGAGCTAACTACAATGAGCAGTTCTTC.

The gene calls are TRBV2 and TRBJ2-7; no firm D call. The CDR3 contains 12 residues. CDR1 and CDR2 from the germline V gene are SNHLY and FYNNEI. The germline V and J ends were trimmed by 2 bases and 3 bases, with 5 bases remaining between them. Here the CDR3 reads CASSETSYEQYF. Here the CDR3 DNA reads TGTGCCAGCAGTGAAACCAGCTACGAGCAGTACTTC.

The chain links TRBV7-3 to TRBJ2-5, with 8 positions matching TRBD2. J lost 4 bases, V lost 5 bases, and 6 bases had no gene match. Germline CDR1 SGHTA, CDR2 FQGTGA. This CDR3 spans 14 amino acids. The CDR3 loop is CASSPSGGSETQYF. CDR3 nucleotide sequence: TGTGCCAGCAGCCCATCGGGGGGGTCAGAGACCCAGTACTTC.

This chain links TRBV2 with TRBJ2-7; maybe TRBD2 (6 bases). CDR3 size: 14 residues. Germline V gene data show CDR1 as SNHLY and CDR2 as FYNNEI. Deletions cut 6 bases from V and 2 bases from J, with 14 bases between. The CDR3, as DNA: TGTGCCAGCAGCCCGGACTACCCTACCTACGAGCAGTACTTC. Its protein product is CASSPDYPTYEQYF.

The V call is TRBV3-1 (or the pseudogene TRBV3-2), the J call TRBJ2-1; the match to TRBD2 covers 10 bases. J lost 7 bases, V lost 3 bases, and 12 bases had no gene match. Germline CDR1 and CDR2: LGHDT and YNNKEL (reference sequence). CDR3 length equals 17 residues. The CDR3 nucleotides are TGTGCCAGCAGCCAGAGGGTTTCTAGCGGGAGCTGGAATGAGCAGTTCTTC. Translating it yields CASSQRVSSGSWNEQFF.

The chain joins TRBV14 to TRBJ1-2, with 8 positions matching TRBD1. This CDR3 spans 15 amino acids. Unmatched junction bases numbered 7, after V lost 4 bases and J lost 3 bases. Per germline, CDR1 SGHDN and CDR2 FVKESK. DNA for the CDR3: TGTGCCAGCAGCCCCTGGACAGGGCTAGACTATGGCTACACCTTC. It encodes CASSPWTGLDYGYTF.

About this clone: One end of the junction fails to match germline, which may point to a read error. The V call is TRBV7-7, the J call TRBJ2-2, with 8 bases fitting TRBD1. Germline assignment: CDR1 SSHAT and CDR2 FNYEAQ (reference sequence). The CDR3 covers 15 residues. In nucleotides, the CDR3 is TGTGCTAGCAGCTTAGGCAGGGGGCAAGCCGGGGAGCTGTTTTTT. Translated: CASSLGRGQAGELFF.

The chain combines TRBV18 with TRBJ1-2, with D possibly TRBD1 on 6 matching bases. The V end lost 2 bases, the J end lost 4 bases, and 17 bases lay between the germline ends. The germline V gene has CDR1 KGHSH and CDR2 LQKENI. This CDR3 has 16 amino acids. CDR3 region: CASSPSIQGNSYGYTF. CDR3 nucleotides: TGTGCCAGCTCACCATCCATACAGGGTAATTCCTATGGCTACACCTTC.

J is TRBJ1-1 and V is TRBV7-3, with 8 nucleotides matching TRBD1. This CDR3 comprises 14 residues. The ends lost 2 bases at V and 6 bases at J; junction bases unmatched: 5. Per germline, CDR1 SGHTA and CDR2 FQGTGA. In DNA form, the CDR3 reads TGTGCCAGCAGCTTATATCAGGGGGCCCCTGAAGCTTTCTTT. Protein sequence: CASSLYQGAPEAFF.

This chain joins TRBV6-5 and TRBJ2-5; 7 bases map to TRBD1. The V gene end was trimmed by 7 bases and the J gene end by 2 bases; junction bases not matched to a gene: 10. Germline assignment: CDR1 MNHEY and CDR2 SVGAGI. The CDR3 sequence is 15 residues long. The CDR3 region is CASKVQGSDQETQYF. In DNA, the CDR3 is TGTGCCAGCAAGGTACAGGGGAGTGATCAAGAGACCCAGTACTTC.

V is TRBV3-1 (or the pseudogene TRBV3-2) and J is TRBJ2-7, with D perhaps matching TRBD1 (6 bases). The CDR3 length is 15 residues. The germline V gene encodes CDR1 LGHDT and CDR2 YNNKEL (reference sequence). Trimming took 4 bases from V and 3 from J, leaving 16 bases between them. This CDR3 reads CASSRDHGQNYEQYF. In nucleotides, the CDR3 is TGTGCCAGCAGCCGAGATCACGGACAGAACTACGAGCAGTACTTC.

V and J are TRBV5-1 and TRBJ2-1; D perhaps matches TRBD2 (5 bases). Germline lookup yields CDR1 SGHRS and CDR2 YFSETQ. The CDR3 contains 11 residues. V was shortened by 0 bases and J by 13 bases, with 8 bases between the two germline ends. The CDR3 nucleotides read TGCGCCAGCAGCTTGGAGAGGGAACAGTTCTTC. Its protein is CASSLEREQFF. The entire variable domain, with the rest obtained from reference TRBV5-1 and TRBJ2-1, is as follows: KAGVTQTPRYLIKTRGQQVTLSCSPISGHRSVSWYQQTPGQGLQFLFEYFSETQRNKGNFPGRFSGRQFSNSRSEMNVSTLELGDSALYLCASSLEREQFFGPGTRLTVL.

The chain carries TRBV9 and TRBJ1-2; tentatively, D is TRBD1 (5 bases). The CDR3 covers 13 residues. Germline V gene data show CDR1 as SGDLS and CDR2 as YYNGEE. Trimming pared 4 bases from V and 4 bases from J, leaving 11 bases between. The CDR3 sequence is CASSSMGGYGYTF. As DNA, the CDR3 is TGTGCCAGCAGCTCTATGGGGGGCTATGGCTACACCTTC.

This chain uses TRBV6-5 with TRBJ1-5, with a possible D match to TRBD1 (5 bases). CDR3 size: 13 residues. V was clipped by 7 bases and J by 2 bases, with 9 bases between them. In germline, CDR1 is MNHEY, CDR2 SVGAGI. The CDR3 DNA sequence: TGTGCCAGCACGAGCAGGGGCAATCAGCCCCAGCATTTT. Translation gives CASTSRGNQPQHF.

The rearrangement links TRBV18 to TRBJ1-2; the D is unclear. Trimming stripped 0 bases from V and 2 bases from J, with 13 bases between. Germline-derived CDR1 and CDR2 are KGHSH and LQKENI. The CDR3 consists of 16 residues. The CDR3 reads CASSPPASSYNYGYTF. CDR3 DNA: TGTGCCAGCTCACCACCGGCTTCAAGTTACAACTATGGCTACACCTTC.

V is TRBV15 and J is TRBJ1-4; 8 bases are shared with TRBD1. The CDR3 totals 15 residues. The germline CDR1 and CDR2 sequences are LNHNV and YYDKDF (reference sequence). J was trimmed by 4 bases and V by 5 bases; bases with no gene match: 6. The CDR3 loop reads CATSPAGQGNEKLFF. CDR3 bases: TGTGCCACCAGCCCCGCCGGACAGGGTAATGAAAAACTGTTTTTT.

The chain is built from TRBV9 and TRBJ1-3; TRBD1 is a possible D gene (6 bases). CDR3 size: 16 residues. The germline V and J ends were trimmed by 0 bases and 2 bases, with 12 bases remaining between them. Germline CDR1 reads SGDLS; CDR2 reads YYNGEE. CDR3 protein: CASSVGLQGAGNTIYF. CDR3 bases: TGTGCCAGCAGCGTAGGCCTACAGGGCGCTGGAAACACCATATATTTT.